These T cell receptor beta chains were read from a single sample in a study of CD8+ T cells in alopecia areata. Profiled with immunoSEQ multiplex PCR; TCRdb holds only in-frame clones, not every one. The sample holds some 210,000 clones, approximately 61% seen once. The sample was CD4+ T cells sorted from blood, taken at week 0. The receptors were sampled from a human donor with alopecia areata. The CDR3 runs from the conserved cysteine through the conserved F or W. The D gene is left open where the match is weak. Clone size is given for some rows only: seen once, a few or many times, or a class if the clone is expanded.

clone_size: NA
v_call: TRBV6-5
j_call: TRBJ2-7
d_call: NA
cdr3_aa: CASRPADRYEQYF
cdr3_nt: TGTGCCAGCAGACCGGCGGACAGATACGAGCAGTACTTC

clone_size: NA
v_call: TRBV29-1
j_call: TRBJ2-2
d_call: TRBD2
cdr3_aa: CSAGTSGLHGELFF
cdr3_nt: TGCAGCGCTGGGACTAGCGGCCTTCACGGGGAGCTGTTTTTT

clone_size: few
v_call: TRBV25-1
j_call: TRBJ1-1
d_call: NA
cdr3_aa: CASSQGPEAFF
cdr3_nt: TGTGCCAGCAGCCAGGGACCTGAAGCTTTCTTT

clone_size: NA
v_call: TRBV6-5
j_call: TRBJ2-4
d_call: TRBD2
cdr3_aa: CASQSVAGAKNIQYF
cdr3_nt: TGTGCCAGCCAATCCGTAGCGGGGGCCAAAAACATTCAGTACTTC

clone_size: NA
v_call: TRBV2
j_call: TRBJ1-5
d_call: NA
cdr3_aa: CASSPKRWQPQHF
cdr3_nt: TGTGCCAGCAGCCCAAAAAGGTGGCAGCCCCAGCATTTT

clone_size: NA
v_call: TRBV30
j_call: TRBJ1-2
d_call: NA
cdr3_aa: CASPSRLDGYTF
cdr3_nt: TGTGCCTCCCCGTCCCGTTTGGATGGCTACACCTTC

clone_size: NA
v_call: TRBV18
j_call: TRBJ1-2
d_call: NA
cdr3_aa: CASSLRDGYHTF
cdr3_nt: TGTGCCAGCTCACTCCGGGACGGTTACCACACCTTC

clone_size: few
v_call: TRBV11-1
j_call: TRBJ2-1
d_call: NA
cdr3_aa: CASSQGSSYNEQFF
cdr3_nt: TGTGCCAGCAGCCAGGGGAGCTCCTACAATGAGCAGTTCTTC

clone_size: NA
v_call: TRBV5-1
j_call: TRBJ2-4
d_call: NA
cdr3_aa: CASSLGQAIAKNIQYF
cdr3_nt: TGCGCCAGCAGCTTGGGACAGGCAATAGCCAAAAACATTCAGTACTTC

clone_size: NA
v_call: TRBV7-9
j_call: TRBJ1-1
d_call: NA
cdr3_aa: CASSPTFPVNTEAFF
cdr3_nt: TGTGCCAGCAGCCCTACCTTTCCCGTTAACACTGAAGCTTTCTTT

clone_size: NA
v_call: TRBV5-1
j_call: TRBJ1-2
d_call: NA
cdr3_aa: CASSNSRVGYGYTF
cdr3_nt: TGCGCCAGCAGCAATTCCAGGGTTGGCTATGGCTACACCTTC

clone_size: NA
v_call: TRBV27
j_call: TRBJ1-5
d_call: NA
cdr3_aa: CASSLREGQPQHF
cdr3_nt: TGTGCCAGCAGTTTAAGGGAGGGCCAGCCCCAGCATTTT

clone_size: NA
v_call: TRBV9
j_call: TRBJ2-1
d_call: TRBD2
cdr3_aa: CASSPTSRGGPYNEQFF
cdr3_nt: TGTGCCAGCAGCCCTACCAGCCGGGGGGGCCCCTACAATGAGCAGTTCTTC

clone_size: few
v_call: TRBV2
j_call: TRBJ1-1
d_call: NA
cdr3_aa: CASRPGQPGEAFF
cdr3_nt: TGTGCCAGCAGGCCCGGACAGCCTGGGGAAGCTTTCTTT

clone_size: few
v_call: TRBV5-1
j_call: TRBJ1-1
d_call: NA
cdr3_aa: CASSLGRVLNTEAFF
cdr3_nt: TGCGCCAGCAGCTTGGGACGAGTCTTGAACACTGAAGCTTTCTTT

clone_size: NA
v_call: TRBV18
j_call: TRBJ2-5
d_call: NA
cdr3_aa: CASSPLGRTTEATQYF
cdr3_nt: TGTGCCAGCTCACCACTGGGACGGACCACTGAAGCGACCCAGTACTTC

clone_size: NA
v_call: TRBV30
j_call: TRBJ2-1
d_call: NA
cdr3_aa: CAWSPGGSQFF
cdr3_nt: TGTGCCTGGAGTCCAGGCGGATCGCAGTTCTTC

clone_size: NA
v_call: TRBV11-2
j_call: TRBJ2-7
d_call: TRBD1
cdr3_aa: CASSWGQIGSYEQYF
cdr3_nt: TGTGCCAGCAGCTGGGGACAGATTGGATCCTACGAGCAGTACTTC

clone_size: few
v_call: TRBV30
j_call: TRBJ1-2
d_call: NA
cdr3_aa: CAWTGMGYGYTF
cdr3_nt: TGTGCCTGGACCGGGATGGGCTATGGCTACACCTTC

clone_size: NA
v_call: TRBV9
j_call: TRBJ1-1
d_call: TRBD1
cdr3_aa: CASSGQQGARTEAFF
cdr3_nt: TGTGCCAGCAGCGGGCAACAGGGGGCGAGAACTGAAGCTTTCTTT

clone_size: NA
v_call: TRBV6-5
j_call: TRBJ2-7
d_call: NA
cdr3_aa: CASSYAGLSYEQYF
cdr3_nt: TGTGCCAGCAGTTACGCGGGGCTTTCCTACGAGCAGTACTTC

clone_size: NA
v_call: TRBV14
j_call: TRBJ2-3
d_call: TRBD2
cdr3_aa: CASSQVAGGSTDTQYF
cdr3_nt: TGTGCCAGCAGCCAAGTTGCGGGAGGCAGCACAGATACGCAGTATTTT

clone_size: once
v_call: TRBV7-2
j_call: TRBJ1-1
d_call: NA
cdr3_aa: CASNHDGNTEAFF
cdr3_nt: TGTGCCAGCAACCATGACGGAAACACTGAAGCTTTCTTT

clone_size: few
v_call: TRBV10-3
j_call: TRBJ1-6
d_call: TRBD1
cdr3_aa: CAISPGQNSPLHF
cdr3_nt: TGTGCCATCAGTCCGGGACAGAATTCACCCCTCCACTTT

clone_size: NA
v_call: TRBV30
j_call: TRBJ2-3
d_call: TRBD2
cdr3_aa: CAWRRLAGLTDTQYF
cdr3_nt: TGTGCCTGGAGGCGACTAGCGGGACTTACAGATACGCAGTATTTT

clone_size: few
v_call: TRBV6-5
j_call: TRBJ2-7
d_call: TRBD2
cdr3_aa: CASSSGTSGRLGEQYF
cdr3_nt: TGTGCCAGCAGTTCCGGGACTAGCGGGAGGCTGGGGGAGCAGTACTTC

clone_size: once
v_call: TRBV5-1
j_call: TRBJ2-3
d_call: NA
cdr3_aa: CASRLGLEDTQYF
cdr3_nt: TGCGCCAGCAGGCTGGGACTCGAAGATACGCAGTATTTT

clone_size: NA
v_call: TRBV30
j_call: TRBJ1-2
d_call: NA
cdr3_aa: CAWRGGGEGYTF
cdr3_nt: TGTGCCTGGAGGGGGGGAGGAGAGGGCTACACCTTC

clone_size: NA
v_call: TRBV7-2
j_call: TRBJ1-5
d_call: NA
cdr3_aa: CASSLVVSQPQHF
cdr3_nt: TGTGCCAGCAGCTTAGTAGTCTCTCAGCCCCAGCATTTT

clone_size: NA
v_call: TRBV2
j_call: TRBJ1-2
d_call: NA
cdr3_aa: CASRQGRYGYTF
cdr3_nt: TGTGCCAGCAGACAGGGTCGCTATGGCTACACCTTC

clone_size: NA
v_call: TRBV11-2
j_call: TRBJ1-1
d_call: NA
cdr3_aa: CASSLQRNTEAFF
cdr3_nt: TGTGCCAGCAGCTTACAGAGGAACACTGAAGCTTTCTTT

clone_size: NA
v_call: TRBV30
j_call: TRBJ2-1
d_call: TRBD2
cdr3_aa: CAWSVGLAGEEEQFF
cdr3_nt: TGTGCCTGGAGTGTAGGCCTAGCGGGAGAGGAAGAGCAGTTCTTC

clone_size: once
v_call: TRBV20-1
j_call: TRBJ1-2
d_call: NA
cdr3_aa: CSASLRGGYTF
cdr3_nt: TGCAGTGCCAGCCTGAGGGGTGGCTACACCTTC

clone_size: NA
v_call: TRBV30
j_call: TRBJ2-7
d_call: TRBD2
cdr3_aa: CAWSSYAQTSGSSYEQYF
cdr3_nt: TGTGCCTGGAGTTCATACGCCCAAACTAGCGGGAGCTCCTACGAGCAGTACTTC

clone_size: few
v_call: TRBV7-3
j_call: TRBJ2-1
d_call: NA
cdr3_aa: CASSLTLAQDEQFF
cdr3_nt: TGTGCCAGCAGCTTAACGTTGGCTCAGGATGAGCAGTTCTTC

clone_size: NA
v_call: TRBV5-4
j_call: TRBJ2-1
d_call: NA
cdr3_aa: CATEHRGGEQFF
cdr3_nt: TGTGCCACGGAACACCGAGGGGGTGAGCAGTTCTTC

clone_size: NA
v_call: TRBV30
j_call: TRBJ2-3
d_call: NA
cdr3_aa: CAWSVARDSVTDTQYF
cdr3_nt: TGTGCCTGGAGTGTCGCCCGAGATAGCGTCACAGATACGCAGTATTTT

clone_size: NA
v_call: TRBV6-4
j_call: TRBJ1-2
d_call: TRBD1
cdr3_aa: CASSDPGQGEYGYTF
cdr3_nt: TGTGCCAGCAGTGACCCGGGACAGGGAGAGTATGGCTACACCTTC

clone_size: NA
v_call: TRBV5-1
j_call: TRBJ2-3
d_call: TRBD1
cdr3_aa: CASSRLTGGADTQYF
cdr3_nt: TGCGCCAGCAGCCGCCTGACAGGGGGCGCAGATACGCAGTATTTT

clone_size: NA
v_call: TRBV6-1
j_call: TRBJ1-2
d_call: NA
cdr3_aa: CASSEVVDGYTF
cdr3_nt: TGTGCCAGCAGTGAAGTAGTTGATGGCTACACCTTC

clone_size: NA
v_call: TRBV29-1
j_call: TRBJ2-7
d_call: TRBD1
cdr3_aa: CSVEKQGAYEQYF
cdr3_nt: TGCAGCGTTGAAAAACAGGGGGCCTACGAGCAGTACTTC

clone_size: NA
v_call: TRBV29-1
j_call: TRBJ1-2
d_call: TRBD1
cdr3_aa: CSVETGTGAGGYTF
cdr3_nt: TGCAGCGTTGAAACCGGGACAGGGGCGGGTGGCTACACCTTC

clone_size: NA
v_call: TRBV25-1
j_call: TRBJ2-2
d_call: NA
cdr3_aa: CASSATRANTGELFF
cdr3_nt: TGTGCCAGCAGTGCCACACGCGCGAACACCGGGGAGCTGTTTTTT

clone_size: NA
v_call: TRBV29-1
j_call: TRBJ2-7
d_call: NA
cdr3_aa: CSVIPSFGDEQYF
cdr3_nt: TGCAGCGTAATACCTAGCTTCGGAGACGAGCAGTACTTC

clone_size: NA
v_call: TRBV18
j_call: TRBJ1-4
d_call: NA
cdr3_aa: CASSPPGLVEKLFF
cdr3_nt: TGTGCCAGCTCACCACCGGGGCTGGTTGAAAAACTGTTTTTT

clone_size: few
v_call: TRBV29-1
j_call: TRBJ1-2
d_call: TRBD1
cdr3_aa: CSVEGQGAGYTF
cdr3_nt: TGCAGCGTTGAAGGCCAGGGGGCTGGCTACACCTTC

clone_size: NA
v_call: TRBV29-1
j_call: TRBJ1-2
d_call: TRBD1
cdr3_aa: CSVIRDRGFGYTF
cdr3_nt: TGCAGCGTCATCCGGGACAGGGGATTCGGCTACACCTTC

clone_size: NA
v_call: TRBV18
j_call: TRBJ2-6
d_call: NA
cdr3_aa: CASSPSHHSGANVLTF
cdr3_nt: TGTGCCAGCTCACCTAGTCACCACTCTGGGGCCAACGTCCTGACTTTC

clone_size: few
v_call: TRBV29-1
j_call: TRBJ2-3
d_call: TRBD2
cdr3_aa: CSAARIAGGLSTDTQYF
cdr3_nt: TGCAGCGCGGCCCGGATAGCGGGGGGGCTTAGCACAGATACGCAGTATTTT

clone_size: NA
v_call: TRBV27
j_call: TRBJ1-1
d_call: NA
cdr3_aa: CASRPPGQKEAFF
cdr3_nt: TGTGCCAGCAGACCACCGGGGCAAAAGGAAGCTTTCTTT

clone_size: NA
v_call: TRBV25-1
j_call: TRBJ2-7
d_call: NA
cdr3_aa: CASRQGGNEQYF
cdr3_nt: TGTGCCAGCAGGCAGGGGGGTAACGAGCAGTACTTC

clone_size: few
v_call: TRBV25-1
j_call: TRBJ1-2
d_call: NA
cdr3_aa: CASSEGEGRSDTF
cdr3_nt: TGTGCCAGCAGTGAAGGCGAGGGCAGAAGTGACACCTTC

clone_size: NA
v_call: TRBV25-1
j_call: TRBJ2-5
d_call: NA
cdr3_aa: CASSPSQETQYF
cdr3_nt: TGTGCCAGCAGCCCTAGCCAAGAGACCCAGTACTTC

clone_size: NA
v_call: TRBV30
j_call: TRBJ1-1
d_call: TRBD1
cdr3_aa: CAWIRQGVTEAFF
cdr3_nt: TGTGCCTGGATCCGACAGGGAGTGACTGAAGCTTTCTTT